The entry below gives a single T cell receptor beta chain sequence along with its context. What it binds is not known. Every donor was a healthy Caucasian. The sample belongs to a study of identical twins. Overall study results and limits: Possibly, invariant MAIT and iNKT cells partly confounded zero-insertion analyses.

V lost 2 bases to trimming and J lost 6 bases, with 13 bases between them. CDR1 DFQATT and CDR2 SNEGSKA come from the germline V gene (reference sequence). This CDR3 region has 13 residues. TCRdb re-called the 5' RACE reads with MiXCR, one entry per CDR3 protein. The repertoire consists of 500,000 to 550,000 distinct CDR3 sequences, with 20% to 25% occurring once and the leading ten covering 0.91%. This sample was shared with a second study, whose subject was T cells expressing NK-cell markers.

Input material: CD4+ T cells sorted from blood. This TCR was sampled from a woman younger than 30 in good health. The V gene is TRBV20-1, the J gene TRBJ1-2, with D possibly TRBD1 on 5 matching bases. CDR3 sequence (DNA): TGCAGTGCTAGAACCTCGGGGGAGAATGGCTACACCTTC. Translated: CSARTSGENGYTF.